A selection of T cell receptor beta chains follows, all from one sample in a study of molecular identifiers for immune sequencing clone quantification. From the PCR reads, TCRdb called clonotypes with MiXCR, one entry per CDR3 protein. The sample lists tens of thousands of distinct CDR3 sequences, about 15% occurring once. Sequencing used naive CD8+ T cells from blood, with Jurkat cell RNA spiked in. The origin of the receptors is a human donor in good health. Some libraries in this study had Jurkat cell RNA spiked in. Each CDR3 is given without its conserved first and last residue. The order of the fields is CDR3 length, clone size, V gene, CDR3 protein. Clone size is stated in some rows and not others, as once, few, many or a class when expanded.

cdr3_length: 9
clone_size: NA
v_call: TRBV20-1
cdr3_aa: SARFGYEQY

cdr3_length: 9
clone_size: many
v_call: TRBV5-6
cdr3_aa: ASSFTGDQY

cdr3_length: 11
clone_size: many
v_call: TRBV11-3
cdr3_aa: ASSLPGSPEQF

cdr3_length: 10
clone_size: many
v_call: TRBV19
cdr3_aa: ASSILSGELF

cdr3_length: 12
clone_size: many
v_call: TRBV12-3/TRBV12-4
cdr3_aa: ASRPTGGFSEAF

cdr3_length: 13
clone_size: many
v_call: TRBV7-2
cdr3_aa: ASSSRQGLADTQY

cdr3_length: 16
clone_size: many
v_call: TRBV28
cdr3_aa: ASSLQPGTGGFSYEQY

cdr3_length: 14
clone_size: NA
v_call: TRBV7-9
cdr3_aa: ASSSPQASAHNGQF

cdr3_length: 10
clone_size: few
v_call: TRBV20-1
cdr3_aa: SAGYRVSEQF

cdr3_length: 9
clone_size: many
v_call: TRBV20-1
cdr3_aa: SVVFGSIQY

cdr3_length: 14
clone_size: many
v_call: TRBV12-3/TRBV12-4
cdr3_aa: ASSPPGGTLTDTQY

cdr3_length: 14
clone_size: NA
v_call: TRBV7-9
cdr3_aa: ASSTTSGRAWYEQY

cdr3_length: 13
clone_size: many
v_call: TRBV28
cdr3_aa: ASRTQRQGYQPQH

cdr3_length: 16
clone_size: NA
v_call: TRBV20-1
cdr3_aa: SARDSGRGTTGANALT

cdr3_length: 11
clone_size: many
v_call: TRBV29-1
cdr3_aa: SVSPGGSYEQY

cdr3_length: 14
clone_size: NA
v_call: TRBV10-3
cdr3_aa: AIGVDGLPVNTEAF

cdr3_length: 13
clone_size: many
v_call: TRBV4-3
cdr3_aa: ASSQERTGTYEQY

cdr3_length: 13
clone_size: many
v_call: TRBV5-6
cdr3_aa: ASSLGVYKRETQY

cdr3_length: 11
clone_size: NA
v_call: TRBV20-1
cdr3_aa: SAARLLQYGYT

cdr3_length: 10
clone_size: many
v_call: TRBV7-9
cdr3_aa: ASRESGYEQY

cdr3_length: 14
clone_size: many
v_call: TRBV4-3
cdr3_aa: ASSVETGSGANVLT

cdr3_length: 11
clone_size: many
v_call: TRBV24-1
cdr3_aa: ATSDLFVGEQF

cdr3_length: 13
clone_size: many
v_call: TRBV11-2
cdr3_aa: ASNWAGVGTGELF

cdr3_length: 11
clone_size: many
v_call: TRBV6-5
cdr3_aa: ASNRASNTEAF

cdr3_length: 11
clone_size: many
v_call: TRBV6-5
cdr3_aa: ASRGQLNTEAF

cdr3_length: 13
clone_size: many
v_call: TRBV6-2/TRBV6-3
cdr3_aa: ASIQGQGRIDTQY

cdr3_length: 13
clone_size: NA
v_call: TRBV28
cdr3_aa: ASSLQGAFTDTQY

cdr3_length: 10
clone_size: many
v_call: TRBV7-9
cdr3_aa: ASFGEDTEAF

cdr3_length: 12
clone_size: many
v_call: TRBV10-2
cdr3_aa: ASSEGQGGQPQH

cdr3_length: 14
clone_size: many
v_call: TRBV6-2/TRBV6-3
cdr3_aa: ASSSLQVEGYNEQF

cdr3_length: 13
clone_size: many
v_call: TRBV28
cdr3_aa: ASSRSRSGIHEQY

cdr3_length: 12
clone_size: many
v_call: TRBV4-1
cdr3_aa: ASSQASRGYEQY

cdr3_length: 14
clone_size: many
v_call: TRBV19
cdr3_aa: ASSIDGGKVNQPQH

cdr3_length: 12
clone_size: many
v_call: TRBV4-3
cdr3_aa: ASSQDRGTDTQY

cdr3_length: 14
clone_size: many
v_call: TRBV6-5
cdr3_aa: ASSYEGQGLAKTQY

cdr3_length: 10
clone_size: medium-sized
v_call: TRBV7-9
cdr3_aa: ASSSNTGELF

cdr3_length: 16
clone_size: many
v_call: TRBV6-1
cdr3_aa: ASSEISWGGQLSYEQY

cdr3_length: 14
clone_size: many
v_call: TRBV30
cdr3_aa: AWRARLAGAHNEQF

cdr3_length: 11
clone_size: many
v_call: TRBV10-3
cdr3_aa: ATNQDSQYEQY

cdr3_length: 12
clone_size: many
v_call: TRBV2
cdr3_aa: ASIQDSSFYEQY

cdr3_length: 10
clone_size: many
v_call: TRBV30
cdr3_aa: AWSVVPYEQY

cdr3_length: 14
clone_size: many
v_call: TRBV20-1
cdr3_aa: SARDLGWTRSDEQY

cdr3_length: 12
clone_size: medium-sized
v_call: TRBV7-2
cdr3_aa: ASSLMFEEDTQY

cdr3_length: 13
clone_size: many
v_call: TRBV19
cdr3_aa: ASSITGALAETQY

cdr3_length: 12
clone_size: many
v_call: TRBV20-1
cdr3_aa: SAGDRYSNQPQH

cdr3_length: 11
clone_size: many
v_call: TRBV29-1
cdr3_aa: SVPSSGQETQY

cdr3_length: 14
clone_size: many
v_call: TRBV3-1
cdr3_aa: ASSPGLSGGTDTQY

cdr3_length: 15
clone_size: many
v_call: TRBV6-5
cdr3_aa: ASSQLRIGQGDQPQH

cdr3_length: 11
clone_size: NA
v_call: TRBV13
cdr3_aa: ASSLTVGDTQY

cdr3_length: 14
clone_size: many
v_call: TRBV7-9
cdr3_aa: ASSLRLAGGQETQY

cdr3_length: 10
clone_size: many
v_call: TRBV11-2
cdr3_aa: ASSLGRDEQF

cdr3_length: 14
clone_size: many
v_call: TRBV11-2
cdr3_aa: ASSLVAGGSHGELF